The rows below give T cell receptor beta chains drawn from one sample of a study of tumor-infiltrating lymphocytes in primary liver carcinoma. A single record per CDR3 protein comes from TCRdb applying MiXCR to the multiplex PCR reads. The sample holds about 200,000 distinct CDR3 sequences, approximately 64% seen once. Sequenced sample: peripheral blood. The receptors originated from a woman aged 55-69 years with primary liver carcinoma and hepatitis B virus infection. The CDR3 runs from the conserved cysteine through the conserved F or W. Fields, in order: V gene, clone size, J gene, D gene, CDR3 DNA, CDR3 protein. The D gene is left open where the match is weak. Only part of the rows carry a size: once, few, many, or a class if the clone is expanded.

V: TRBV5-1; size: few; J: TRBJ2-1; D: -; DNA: TGCGCCAGCAGCGGTAGCGACAGCTCCTACAATGAGCAGTTCTTC; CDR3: CASSGSDSSYNEQFF
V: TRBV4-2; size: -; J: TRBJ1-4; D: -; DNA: TGTGCCAGCAGCCAGCCGGACAGTAATGAAAAACTGCTTTTT; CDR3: CASSQPDSNEKLLF
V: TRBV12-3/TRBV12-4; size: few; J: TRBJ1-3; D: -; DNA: TGTGCCAGCAGTTTTGTTGATGGGACTGGAAACACCATATATTTT; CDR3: CASSFVDGTGNTIYF
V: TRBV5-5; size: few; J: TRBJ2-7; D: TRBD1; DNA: TGTGCCAGCAGCTTGGGGGTGGGACAGGGGGCGGACGAGCAGTACTTC; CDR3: CASSLGVGQGADEQYF
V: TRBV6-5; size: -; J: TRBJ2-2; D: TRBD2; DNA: TGTGCCAGCAGCTTTAGCGGGGGCACCGGGGAGCTGCTTTTC; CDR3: CASSFSGGTGELLF
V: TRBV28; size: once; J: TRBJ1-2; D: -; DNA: TGTGCCGGCCTTGCAGGGTACCATGGCTACACCTTC; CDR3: CAGLAGYHGYTF
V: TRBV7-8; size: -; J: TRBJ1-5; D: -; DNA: TGTCCCAGCAGCTTAGCCTTAGGTAATCAGCCCCAGCATTTT; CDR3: CPSSLALGNQPQHF
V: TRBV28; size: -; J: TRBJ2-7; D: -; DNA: TGTGCCAGCAGTTTGAAGCTCTACGAGCAGTACTTC; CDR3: CASSLKLYEQYF
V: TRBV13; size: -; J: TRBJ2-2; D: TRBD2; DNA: TGTGCCAGCAGCTTCAGCGGGAGGGTCGCCGGGGAGCTGTTTTTT; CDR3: CASSFSGRVAGELFF
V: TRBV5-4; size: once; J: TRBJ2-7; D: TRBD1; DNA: TGTGCCAGCACCCGTCGACAGGGAAAGAACGAGCAGTACTTC; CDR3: CASTRRQGKNEQYF
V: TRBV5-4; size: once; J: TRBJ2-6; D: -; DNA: TGTGCCAGCAGCCGATATACTTCCTCTGGGACCAACGTCATGACTTTC; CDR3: CASSRYTSSGTNVMTF
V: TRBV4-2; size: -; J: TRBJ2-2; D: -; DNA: TGTGCCAGCAGCCGCCTGGAGGGCGGGGAGCTGTTTTTT; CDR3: CASSRLEGGELFF
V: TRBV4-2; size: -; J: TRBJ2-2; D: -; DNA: TGTGCCAGCAGCTACCCCAACGGCGGAGGCAACACCGAGGAGCTGTTTTTT; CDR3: CASSYPNGGGNTEELFF
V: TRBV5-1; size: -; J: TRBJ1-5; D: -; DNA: TGCGCCAGCAGCCCTACAAGCAGTCAGCCCCAGCATTTT; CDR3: CASSPTSSQPQHF
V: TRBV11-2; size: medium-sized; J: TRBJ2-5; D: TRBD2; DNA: TGTGCCAGCAGCCCCTATGGCGGGAGAACACAAGAGACCCAGTACTTC; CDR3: CASSPYGGRTQETQYF
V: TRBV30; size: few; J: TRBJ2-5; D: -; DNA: TGTGCCTGGAGTGTACTCCGCGCTCAAGAGACCCAGTACTTC; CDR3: CAWSVLRAQETQYF
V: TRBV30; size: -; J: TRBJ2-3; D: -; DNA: TGTGCCTGGAGTCGAGGCTGGGTTGGGGGCACAGATACGCAGTATTTT; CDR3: CAWSRGWVGGTDTQYF
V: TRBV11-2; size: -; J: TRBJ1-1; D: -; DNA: TGTGCCAGCAGCTCGACCACTGGAGCTGGTGAGAACACTGAAGCTTTCTTT; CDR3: CASSSTTGAGENTEAFF
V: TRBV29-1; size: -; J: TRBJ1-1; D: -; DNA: TGCAGCGTTGAAGAGGGGAGGACTGAAGCTTTCTTT; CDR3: CSVEEGRTEAFF
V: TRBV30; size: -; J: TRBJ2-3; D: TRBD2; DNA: TGTGCCTGGGGGAGAGAGCGGGAGGGCTTTGTCAAAACAGATACGCAGTTTTTT; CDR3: CAWGREREGFVKTDTQFF